This entry lists 29 T cell receptor beta chains sequenced from one sample in a study of CD8 T cells in ankylosing spondylitis. TCRdb re-derived calls from the 5' RACE reads in MiXCR, one entry per CDR3 protein. The data contain approximately 340,000 distinct CDR3 sequences, roughly 14% of them singletons. The specimen sequenced was blood, either unsorted or a sorted T cell fraction (not recorded which). Every receptor here comes from a male donor with ankylosing spondylitis or in good health (not recorded which).

This chain joins TRBV15 and TRBJ2-1, with no clear D. Germline CDR1 and CDR2: LNHNV and YYDKDF (reference sequence). Trimming left V 1 base short and J 3 bases short, with 13 bases between. This CDR3 region has 16 residues. CDR3 DNA: TGTGCCACCAGCAGAGGATGGGAATTACTCTACAATGAGCAGTTCTTC. As protein: CATSRGWELLYNEQFF.

The V call is TRBV5-5, the J call TRBJ2-7; a weak D match, TRBD1 (6 bases). Trimming took off 2 bases at V and 0 bases at J, with 12 bases between the two ends. Germline-derived CDR1 and CDR2 are SGHKS and YYEKEE (reference sequence). This CDR3 has 15 residues. Here the CDR3 reads CASSFYRDLSYEQYF. The DNA for the CDR3 is TGTGCCAGCAGCTTTTACAGGGACCTCTCCTACGAGCAGTACTTC.

Many counts were recorded for this clonotype. The chain joins TRBV20-1 to TRBJ2-1; maybe TRBD2 (6 bases). V lost 2 bases, J lost 5 bases, and 16 bases lay in between. CDR1 and CDR2 from the germline V gene are DFQATT and SNEGSKA (reference sequence). This CDR3 is built from 15 residues. The CDR3 loop reads CSARLPGLIHNEQFF. The CDR3, as DNA: TGCAGTGCTAGACTTCCGGGACTGATTCACAATGAGCAGTTCTTC.

This clonotype was seen just once. The V gene is TRBV12-3 or TRBV12-4, the J gene TRBJ2-2; D call uncertain. The V gene lost 3 bases and the J gene lost 6 bases, with 8 bases spanning the gap. The CDR3 contains 13 residues. The CDR3 DNA reads TGTGCCAGCAGTTTTTGGGGATCCGGGGAGCTGTTTTTT. Translated, it gives CASSFWGSGELFF.

V is TRBV4-1 and J is TRBJ2-3; 7 positions match TRBD2. Germline loops: CDR1 MGHRA, CDR2 YSYEKL. J lost 0 bases, V lost 2 bases, and 2 bases had no gene match. This CDR3 region has 15 residues. The CDR3 sequence: CASSQREGSTDTQYF. CDR3 bases: TGCGCCAGCAGCCAAAGGGAGGGGAGCACAGATACGCAGTATTTT.

This chain connects TRBV20-1 to TRBJ2-5; no definite D call. Germline CDR1 is DFQATT and CDR2 is SNEGSKA (reference sequence). The length of the CDR3 is 10 residues. The V gene lost 6 bases and the J gene lost 4 bases, with 6 bases spanning the gap. The CDR3, as DNA: TGCAGTGCCCCGGTAGAGACCCAGTACTTC. It is translated as CSAPVETQYF.

This sequence joins TRBV30 and TRBJ1-1, with D unresolved. V was shortened by 2 bases and J by 5 bases, with 9 bases between the two germline ends. This CDR3 contains 12 residues. CDR1 and CDR2 from the germline V gene are GTSNPN and SVGIG (reference sequence). CDR3 DNA sequence: TGTGCCTGGAGTCCGGGAGGAACTGAAGCTTTCTTT. Protein sequence: CAWSPGGTEAFF.

This clonotype was counted at least ten times. This sequence joins TRBV6-5 and TRBJ2-7; D perhaps matches TRBD2 (6 bases). The V gene lost 0 bases and the J gene lost 7 bases, with 10 bases spanning the gap. Germline V gene data show CDR1 as MNHEY and CDR2 as SVGAGI. The CDR3 covers 13 residues. This CDR3 reads CASSYSTRREQYF. The CDR3 DNA follows: TGTGCCAGCAGTTACTCGACTAGAAGGGAGCAGTACTTC.

This chain connects TRBV5-1 to TRBJ1-2; 7 nucleotides agree with TRBD1. The CDR3 runs to 14 residues. Germline CDR1 reads SGHRS; CDR2 reads YFSETQ. V lost 3 bases and J lost 3; bases outside the gene matches: 5. The CDR3 DNA reads TGCGCCAGCAGCTACAGGGGCGGGGACTATGGCTACACCTTC. This encodes CASSYRGGDYGYTF.

The genes are TRBV5-1 and TRBJ2-3; 11 positions match TRBD1. Germline V CDR1 and CDR2: SGHRS, YFSETQ. The CDR3 extends over 14 amino acids. The V gene end was trimmed by 4 bases and the J gene end by 4 bases; junction bases not matched to a gene: 2. As DNA, the CDR3 is TGCGCCAGCAGCGGACAGGGGGCGGCAGATACGCAGTATTTT. Amino acid sequence: CASSGQGAADTQYF.

The V and J genes are TRBV21-1 and TRBJ2-1; TRBD2 is the table's D call and was not checked against the DNA. TRBV21-1 is an annotated pseudogene. The CDR3 runs to 13 residues. CDR3 in amino acids: CPAGLAGVNEQFF. The CDR3 DNA sequence: TGTCCCGCGGGACTAGCGGGAGTGAATGAGCAGTTCTTC.

This clonotype appeared a few times. The chain uses TRBV5-1 and TRBJ2-5; either TRBD1 or TRBD2 may supply D (6 bases each). This CDR3 has 14 residues. Trimming cost V 3 bases and J 5 bases, with 14 bases left between them. The germline V gene encodes CDR1 SGHRS and CDR2 YFSETQ. The CDR3 sequence is CASSSRGQGETQYF. The CDR3 DNA is TGCGCCAGCAGCTCTCGGGGGCAGGGGGAGACCCAGTACTTC.

The gene calls are TRBV2 and TRBJ2-7; 8 nucleotides agree with TRBD2. This CDR3 spans 13 amino acids. Germline V gene lookup returns CDR1 SNHLY and CDR2 FYNNEI. Trimming took 8 bases from V and 4 from J; bases not matched to a gene: 7. CDR3 DNA sequence: TGTGCCAGCGAGGGACTAGTGGCATACGAGCAGTACTTC. Its protein is CASEGLVAYEQYF.

This clonotype came up a few times. In DNA form, the CDR3 reads TGCGCCAGCAGCTTAATACAGGGGAAGGGATCACCCCTCCACTTT. The encoded protein is CASSLIQGKGSPLHF. The chain is built from TRBV5-1 and TRBJ1-6, with TRBD1 matching 7 bases. The CDR3 is 15 residues long. Germline V gene sequence: CDR1 SGHRS, CDR2 YFSETQ. With V trimmed by 2 bases and J by 10 bases, 9 bases remained unmatched.

This chain joins TRBV7-2 and TRBJ1-2; a possible D gene is TRBD1 (6 bases). V was cut by 5 bases and J by 5 bases, with 12 bases left in between. The germline V gene encodes CDR1 SGHTA and CDR2 FQGNSA. This CDR3 region has 13 residues. CDR3: CASSVSGTYGYTF. The CDR3 DNA reads TGTGCCAGCAGCGTGTCCGGGACATATGGCTACACCTTC.

This chain uses TRBV4-1 with TRBJ2-5; 8 bases line up with TRBD2. CDR3 length: 17 amino acids. Germline V lookup: CDR1 MGHRA, CDR2 YSYEKL. V was pared by 0 bases and J by 2 bases, with 8 bases of the junction left unmatched. CDR3 bases: TGCGCCAGCAGCCAAGATCGGACGGGGGGGCTTCAAGAGACCCAGTACTTC. Its protein product is CASSQDRTGGLQETQYF.

The chain has TRBV24-1 and TRBJ2-5; unclear D gene. The germline gives CDR1 KGHDR, CDR2 SFDVKD. Trimming removed 1 base at V and 5 bases at J, with 13 bases between. This CDR3 spans 15 amino acids. The CDR3 region is CATSDLGFRTETQYF. The CDR3 bases are TGTGCCACCAGTGATTTAGGATTCAGAACCGAGACCCAGTACTTC.

This clonotype was seen a handful of times. V gene TRBV20-1 combines with J gene TRBJ2-1; D is possibly TRBD2 (6 bases). Deletions cut 5 bases from V and 2 bases from J, with 13 bases between. This CDR3 spans 14 amino acids. Germline V gives CDR1 DFQATT, CDR2 SNEGSKA (reference sequence). CDR3 protein: CSAAETSTYNEQFF. The CDR3 DNA sequence: TGCAGTGCTGCTGAGACTAGTACCTACAATGAGCAGTTCTTC.

The chain links TRBV5-1 to TRBJ2-1, with D tentatively TRBD1 (8 bases). The V gene's germline CDR1 is SGHRS and CDR2 YFSETQ. Trimming shortened V by 4 bases and J by 4 bases, and 18 bases separated the two germline ends. This CDR3 comprises 16 residues. CDR3 in DNA: TGCGCCAGCAGCCCGGACAGGGCGGGGGCATACAATGAGCAGTTCTTC. Protein: CASSPDRAGAYNEQFF.

This clonotype was counted a few times. The chain is built from TRBV7-2 and TRBJ2-3; D uncertain. Trimming took 5 bases from V and 2 from J, leaving 11 bases between them. The CDR3 extends over 14 amino acids. Germline V gives CDR1 SGHTA, CDR2 FQGNSA. The CDR3 nucleotides are TGTGCCAGCAGCGCTACAAGAACCACAGATACGCAGTATTTT. Protein: CASSATRTTDTQYF.

The gene calls are TRBV27 and TRBJ1-3, with unresolved D. Trimming shortened V by 5 bases and J by 2 bases, and 10 bases separated the two germline ends. Germline CDR1 MNHEY, CDR2 SMNVEV (reference sequence). This CDR3 region has 14 residues. The CDR3 is CASSPGLAGNTIYF. As DNA, the CDR3 is TGTGCCAGCAGTCCCGGCCTCGCTGGAAACACCATATATTTT.

The sample holds a few counts of this clonotype. DNA of the CDR3: TGCGCCAGCAGCCCCCGACAGGGAGAGGGTTCACCCCTCCACTTT. This codes for CASSPRQGEGSPLHF. The chain links TRBV5-1 to TRBJ1-6, with TRBD1 matching 7 bases. The CDR3 sequence is 15 residues long. V was pared by 4 bases and J by 9 bases, with 10 bases of the junction left unmatched. CDR1 and CDR2 (germline): SGHRS, YFSETQ.

The table lists this clonotype with a few counts. The gene calls are TRBV12-3 or TRBV12-4 and TRBJ1-3, with a tentative D call TRBD1 (5 bases). V shed 5 bases and J shed 0 bases, with 11 bases lying between them. The CDR3 is 15 amino acids. DNA of the CDR3: TGTGCCAGCAGTAGGGACGAGCTCTCTGGAAACACCATATATTTT. This codes for CASSRDELSGNTIYF.

This sequence joins TRBV6-5 and TRBJ2-3, with unresolved D. V gave up 0 bases and J gave up 9 bases, with 10 bases separating them. The CDR3 loop spans 13 amino acids. The V gene's germline CDR1 is MNHEY and CDR2 SVGAGI. The CDR3 DNA reads TGTGCCAGCAGTTACTCGACTGGCCGGACGCAGTATTTT. Amino acids: CASSYSTGRTQYF.

V is TRBV28 and J is TRBJ2-2, with D unclear. Between the trimmed V and J ends, which lost 4 bases and 3 bases, there was a span of 6 bases. Germline lookup yields CDR1 MDHEN and CDR2 SYDVKM. The CDR3 length is 13 residues. CDR3 nucleotide sequence: TGTGCCAGCAGTTCGCCGGACACCGGGGAGCTGTTTTTT. Protein sequence: CASSSPDTGELFF.

The chain combines TRBV12-3 or TRBV12-4 with TRBJ1-1; D is undetermined. V was clipped by 7 bases and J by 1 base, with 13 bases between them. This CDR3 has 14 residues. The CDR3 protein is CASTRGMGNTEAFF. The CDR3 coding sequence is TGTGCCAGCACCCGAGGGATGGGGAACACTGAAGCTTTCTTT.

This clonotype was seen a handful of times. The rearrangement joins TRBV25-1 to TRBJ2-5; no firm D call. This CDR3 comprises 13 residues. V lost 8 bases to trimming and J lost 1 base, with 11 bases between them. Per germline, CDR1 MGHDK and CDR2 SYGVNS. The CDR3 protein is CASCSAGQETQYF. CDR3 nucleotides: TGTGCCAGCTGCTCGGCAGGCCAAGAGACCCAGTACTTC.

This rearrangement joins TRBV7-9 to TRBJ2-3; 16 nucleotides match TRBD2. From germline, CDR1 is SEHNR and CDR2 FQNEAQ (reference sequence). The CDR3 totals 16 residues. The trim removed 5 bases at V and 4 bases at J, leaving 3 bases unmatched. CDR3 sequence (DNA): TGTGCCAGCAGCGCGGGACTAGCGGGGGGGGCAGATACGCAGTATTTT. It codes for CASSAGLAGGADTQYF.

This clonotype was seen just once. The chain employs TRBV12-5 and TRBJ2-3; D is unclear. Trimming removed 1 base from V and 2 bases from J, with 4 bases in between. Germline V gives CDR1 LGHNT, CDR2 FRNRAP. CDR3 length: 13 residues. CDR3 amino acids: CASGLDYTDTQYF. In DNA form, the CDR3 reads TGTGCTAGTGGTTTGGACTACACAGATACGCAGTATTTT.